These T cell receptor beta chains were read from a single sample in a study of siplizumab effects on memory and regulatory T cells. The repertoire was sequenced with immunoSEQ multiplex PCR; TCRdb's copy has only in-frame clones and lacks some. The sample includes about 100,000 clones, about 94% of them seen just once. Input material: non-Treg CD4+ T cells sorted from blood. These receptor sequences come from a human donor in good health. The CDR3 runs from the conserved cysteine through the conserved F or W. The D gene is left open where the match is weak.

J,D,V,length,CDR3,DNA
TRBJ2-3,TRBD1,TRBV5-1,18,CASSLMPWGQGETDTQYF,TGCGCCAGCAGCTTGATGCCCTGGGGGCAGGGGGAAACAGATACGCAGTATTTT
TRBJ2-5,.,TRBV6-5,16,CASSYLASTSQETQYF,TGTGCCAGCAGTTACCTAGCCAGCACCTCCCAAGAGACCCAGTACTTC
TRBJ2-1,.,TRBV19,15,CAINPEGMRYNEQFF,TGTGCCATTAACCCAGAGGGGATGAGATACAATGAGCAGTTCTTC
TRBJ2-3,.,TRBV5-1,14,CASSLQSVSDTQYF,TGCGCCAGCAGCTTGCAGTCTGTCTCAGATACGCAGTATTTT
TRBJ2-5,TRBD2,TRBV11-2,15,CASSLVQASGGTQYF,TGTGCCAGCAGCTTAGTTCAGGCTAGCGGGGGGACCCAGTACTTC
TRBJ2-5,TRBD2,TRBV4-2,16,CASSQERREGQETQYF,TGTGCCAGCAGCCAAGAACGGCGGGAGGGCCAAGAGACCCAGTACTTC
TRBJ1-4,.,TRBV28,14,CASSLQGFGEKLFF,TGTGCCAGCAGTTTACAGGGGTTTGGAGAAAAACTGTTTTTT
TRBJ2-2,.,TRBV11-1,14,CASSSTRTGGELFF,TGTGCCAGCAGCTCAACGAGGACCGGCGGGGAGCTGTTTTTT
TRBJ2-7,.,TRBV5-1,13,CASRRDTISEQYF,TGCGCCAGCAGACGGGACACCATCAGTGAGCAGTACTTC
TRBJ1-2,.,TRBV27,16,CASRNNGGIQNYGYTF,TGTGCCAGCAGAAATAATGGTGGCATACAAAACTATGGCTACACCTTC
TRBJ2-3,.,TRBV11-2,12,CASKGSTDTQYF,TGTGCCAGCAAAGGTTCCACAGATACGCAGTATTTT
TRBJ2-2,.,TRBV7-6,14,CASSLLPDTGELFF,TGTGCCAGCAGCTTACTCCCAGACACCGGGGAGCTGTTTTTT
TRBJ1-3,.,TRBV15,15,CATSRVRDSGNTIYF,TGTGCCACCAGCAGAGTGCGTGACTCTGGAAACACCATATATTTT
TRBJ2-1,TRBD1,TRBV6-1,14,CASSPRQGPNEQFF,TGTGCCAGCAGCCCTCGACAGGGGCCTAATGAGCAGTTCTTC
TRBJ2-7,.,TRBV7-9,15,CASSLAGRRSYEQYF,TGTGCCAGCAGCTTAGCGGGCCGCCGCTCCTACGAGCAGTACTTC